This record covers a single T cell receptor (beta chain). Its cognate antigen has yet to be identified. No much larger clone exists at a distance of one base, and base qualities are not known. Library construction relied on the immunoSEQ multiplex PCR assay. Imported from immuneACCESS, the table was reduced by TCRdb to in-frame sequences with V and J called. These copies leave out some clones; in studies compared against another copy, an unresolved V gene accounts for under half, and the cause of the remainder is not known. The sample has about 100,000 clones on record, around 88% of them singletons. Approximately 8.4% of the sample rests with the top ten. V gives up 0 bases and J gives up 0 bases, and the segment between their germline ends measures 10 bases. Based on the germline V gene, the CDR1 and CDR2 sequences are SGHTA and FQGNSA. The CDR3 holds 16 amino acids from the cysteine to the phenylalanine. Just the 48-base CDR3 DNA is kept, in frame starting at base 1.

This entry belongs to a study of control samples from healthy donors and cancer patients (dated by TCRdb to the early 2020s). The sequencing sample was made of blood. The rearrangement combines TRBV7-2 with TRBJ2-3, with the D gene uncertain. The receptor was derived from a man aged 25-40 years in good health. The CDR3 in this case is CASSLAGFQSTDTQYF. In nucleotides, the sequence is TGTGCCAGCAGCTTAGCGGGATTCCAAAGCACAGATACGCAGTATTTT.